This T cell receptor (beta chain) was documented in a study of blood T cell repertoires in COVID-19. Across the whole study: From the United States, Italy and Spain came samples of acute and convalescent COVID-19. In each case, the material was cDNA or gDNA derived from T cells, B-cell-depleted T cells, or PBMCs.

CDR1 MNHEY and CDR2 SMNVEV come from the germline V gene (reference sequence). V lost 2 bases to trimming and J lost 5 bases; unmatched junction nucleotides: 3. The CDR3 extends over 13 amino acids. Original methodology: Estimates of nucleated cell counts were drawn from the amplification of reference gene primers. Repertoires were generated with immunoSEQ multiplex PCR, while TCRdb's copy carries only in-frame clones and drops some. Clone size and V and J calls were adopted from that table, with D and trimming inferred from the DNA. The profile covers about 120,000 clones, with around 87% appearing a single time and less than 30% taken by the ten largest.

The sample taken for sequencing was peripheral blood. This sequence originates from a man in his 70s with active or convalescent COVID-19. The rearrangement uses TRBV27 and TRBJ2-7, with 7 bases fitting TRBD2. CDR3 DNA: TGTGCCAGCAGTTTAGGGGGGGGGAACGAGCAGTACTTC. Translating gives CASSLGGGNEQYF.